The present entry profiles one T cell receptor (beta chain) with its context. The antigen remains unidentified. The V and J ends lost 0 bases and 3 bases respectively, with 6 bases between them. Germline-derived CDR1 and CDR2 are SGDLS and YYNGEE. CDR3 length: 13 amino acids. These data belong to a study of cytomegalovirus exposure and HLA in healthy donors. Study results and caveats: Of the V segments, some could not be distinguished, including TRBV6-2 and TRBV6-3, and were excluded.

PCR primers comprised 60 Vbeta and 13 Jbeta primers. In the original workflow: About 9.9 million shared chains were among about 80 million unique TCR beta chains counted in a later analysis. Sequencing used immunoSEQ multiplex PCR; TCRdb keeps in-frame clones, though not all of them. V, J and clone size were drawn from that table, and D and trimming were deduced from the DNA. Of 120,000 or so clones in the sample, approximately 76% were seen once. The sample was PBMCs. The chain links TRBV9 to TRBJ2-5; D gene ambiguous. This receptor was obtained from a man in his fifties in good health and CMV-seropositive. CDR3 residues: CASSVGAKETQYF. CDR3 sequence (DNA): TGTGCCAGCAGCGTAGGCGCTAAAGAGACCCAGTACTTC.